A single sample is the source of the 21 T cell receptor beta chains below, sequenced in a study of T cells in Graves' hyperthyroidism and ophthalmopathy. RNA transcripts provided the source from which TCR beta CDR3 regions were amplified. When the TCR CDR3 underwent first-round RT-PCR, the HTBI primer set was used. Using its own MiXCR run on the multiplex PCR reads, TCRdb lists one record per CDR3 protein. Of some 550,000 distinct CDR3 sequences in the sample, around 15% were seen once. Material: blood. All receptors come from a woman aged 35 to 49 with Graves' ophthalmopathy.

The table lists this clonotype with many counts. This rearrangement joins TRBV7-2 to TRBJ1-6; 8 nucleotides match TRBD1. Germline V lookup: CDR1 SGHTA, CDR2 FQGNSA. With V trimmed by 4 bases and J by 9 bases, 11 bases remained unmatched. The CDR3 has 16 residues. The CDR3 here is CASSSRQGTSSSPLHF. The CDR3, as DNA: TGTGCCAGCAGCTCCCGACAGGGGACAAGTAGTTCACCCCTCCACTTT.

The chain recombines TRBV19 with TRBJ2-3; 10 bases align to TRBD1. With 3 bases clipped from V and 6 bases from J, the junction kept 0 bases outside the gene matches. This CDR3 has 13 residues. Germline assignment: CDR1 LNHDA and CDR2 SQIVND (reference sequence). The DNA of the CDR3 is TGTGCCAGTAGTATGGACAGGGGGGATACGCAGTATTTT. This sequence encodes CASSMDRGDTQYF.

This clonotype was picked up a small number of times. The DNA of the CDR3 is TGTGCCAGCAGCTTAACTGGCGCTGAAGCTTTCTTT. Residues: CASSLTGAEAFF. The chain is built from TRBV7-9 and TRBJ1-1; D is undetermined. There are 12 residues in the CDR3. Germline V gene data show CDR1 as SEHNR and CDR2 as FQNEAQ (reference sequence). V was shortened by 2 bases and J by 6 bases, with 7 bases between the two germline ends.

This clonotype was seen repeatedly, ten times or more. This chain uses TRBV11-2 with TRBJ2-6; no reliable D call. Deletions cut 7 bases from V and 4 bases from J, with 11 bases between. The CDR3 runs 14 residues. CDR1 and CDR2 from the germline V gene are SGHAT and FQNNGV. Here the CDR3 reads CASKPTLGANVLTF. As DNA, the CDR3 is TGTGCCAGCAAACCGACGTTGGGGGCCAACGTCCTGACTTTC. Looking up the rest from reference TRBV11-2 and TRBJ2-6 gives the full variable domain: EAGVAQSPRYKIIEKRQSVAFWCNPISGHATLYWYQQILGQGPKLLIQFQNNGVVDDSQLPKDRFSAERLKGVDSTLKIQPAKLEDSAVYLCASKPTLGANVLTFGAGSRLTVL.

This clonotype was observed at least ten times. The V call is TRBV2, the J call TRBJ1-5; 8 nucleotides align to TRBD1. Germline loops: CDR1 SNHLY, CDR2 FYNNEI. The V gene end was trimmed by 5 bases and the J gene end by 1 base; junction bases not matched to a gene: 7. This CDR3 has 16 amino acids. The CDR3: CASSLHQGASNQPQHF. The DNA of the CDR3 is TGTGCCAGCAGTCTACACCAGGGGGCGAGCAATCAGCCCCAGCATTTT.

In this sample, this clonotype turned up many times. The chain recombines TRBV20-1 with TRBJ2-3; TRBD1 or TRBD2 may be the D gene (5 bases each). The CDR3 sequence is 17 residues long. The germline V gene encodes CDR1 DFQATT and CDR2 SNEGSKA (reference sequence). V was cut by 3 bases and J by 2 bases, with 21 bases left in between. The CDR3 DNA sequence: TGCAGTGCTAGCTACCTCCGGGACCAATTATACACAGATACGCAGTATTTT. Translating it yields CSASYLRDQLYTDTQYF.

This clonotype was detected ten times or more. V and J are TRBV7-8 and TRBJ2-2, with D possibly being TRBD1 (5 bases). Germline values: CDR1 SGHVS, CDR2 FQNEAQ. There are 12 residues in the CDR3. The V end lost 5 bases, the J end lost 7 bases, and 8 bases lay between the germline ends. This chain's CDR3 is CASSPGNGELFF. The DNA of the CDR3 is TGTGCCAGCAGCCCAGGGAACGGGGAGCTGTTTTTT.

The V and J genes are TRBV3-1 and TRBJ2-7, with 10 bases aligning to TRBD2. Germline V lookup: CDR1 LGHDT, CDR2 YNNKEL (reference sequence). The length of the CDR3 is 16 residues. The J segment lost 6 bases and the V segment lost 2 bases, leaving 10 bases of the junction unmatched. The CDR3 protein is CASSQRKIPSGGEQYF. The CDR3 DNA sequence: TGTGCCAGCAGCCAAAGGAAGATTCCTAGCGGGGGCGAGCAGTACTTC.

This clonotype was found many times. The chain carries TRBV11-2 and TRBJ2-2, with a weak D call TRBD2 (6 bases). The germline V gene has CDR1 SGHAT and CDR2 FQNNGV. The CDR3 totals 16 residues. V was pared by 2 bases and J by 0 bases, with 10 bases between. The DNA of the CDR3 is TGTGCCAGCAGCTTACGGGCGGGATCGAACACCGGGGAGCTGTTTTTT. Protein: CASSLRAGSNTGELFF. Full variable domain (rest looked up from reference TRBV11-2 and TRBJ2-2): EAGVAQSPRYKIIEKRQSVAFWCNPISGHATLYWYQQILGQGPKLLIQFQNNGVVDDSQLPKDRFSAERLKGVDSTLKIQPAKLEDSAVYLCASSLRAGSNTGELFFGEGSRLTVL.

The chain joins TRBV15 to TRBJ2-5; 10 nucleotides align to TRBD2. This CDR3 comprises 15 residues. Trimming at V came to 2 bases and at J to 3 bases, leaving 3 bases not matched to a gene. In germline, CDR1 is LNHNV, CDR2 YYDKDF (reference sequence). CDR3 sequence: CATSRTAGGEETQYF. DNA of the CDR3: TGTGCCACCAGCAGAACAGCGGGAGGGGAAGAGACCCAGTACTTC.

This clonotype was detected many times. DNA for the CDR3: TGTGCCAGCAGCTTAGATAGCGAAAGGAGCTACGAGCAGTACTTC. Encoded protein: CASSLDSERSYEQYF. The chain joins TRBV11-2 to TRBJ2-7; possibly TRBD2 for D (5 bases). The length of the CDR3 is 15 residues. The V end lost 0 bases, the J end lost 3 bases, and 12 bases lay between the germline ends. The germline CDR1 and CDR2 sequences are SGHAT and FQNNGV.

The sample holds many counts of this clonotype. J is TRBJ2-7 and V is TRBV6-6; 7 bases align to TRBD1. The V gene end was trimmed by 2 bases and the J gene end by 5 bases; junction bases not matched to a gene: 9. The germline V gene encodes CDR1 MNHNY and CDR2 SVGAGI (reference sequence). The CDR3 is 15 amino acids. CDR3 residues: CASSYADRAGHEQYF. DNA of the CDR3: TGTGCCAGCAGTTACGCAGACAGGGCAGGCCACGAGCAGTACTTC.

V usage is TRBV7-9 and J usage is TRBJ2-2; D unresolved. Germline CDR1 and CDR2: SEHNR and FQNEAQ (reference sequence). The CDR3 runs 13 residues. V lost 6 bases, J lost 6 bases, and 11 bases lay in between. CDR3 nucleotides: TGTGCCAGCAGTATAGAGACCCCCGGGGAGCTGTTTTTT. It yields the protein CASSIETPGELFF.

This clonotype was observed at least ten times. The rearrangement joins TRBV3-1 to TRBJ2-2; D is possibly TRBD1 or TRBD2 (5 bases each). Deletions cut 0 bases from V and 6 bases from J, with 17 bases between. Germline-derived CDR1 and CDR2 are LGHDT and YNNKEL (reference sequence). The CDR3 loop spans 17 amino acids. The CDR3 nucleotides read TGTGCCAGCAGCCAAGATCGGGGCAGGGCTGGAGCCGGGGAGCTGTTTTTT. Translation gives CASSQDRGRAGAGELFF.

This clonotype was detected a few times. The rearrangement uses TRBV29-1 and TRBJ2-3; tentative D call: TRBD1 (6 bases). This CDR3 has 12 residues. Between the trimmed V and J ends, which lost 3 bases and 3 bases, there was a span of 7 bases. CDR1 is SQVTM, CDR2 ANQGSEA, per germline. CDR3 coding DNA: TGCAGCGTTGACCAGGGGACAGATACGCAGTATTTT. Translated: CSVDQGTDTQYF.

The CDR3 sequence is CATSPGQVLTGELFF. DNA of the CDR3: TGTGCCACCTCACCGGGACAGGTTTTAACCGGGGAGCTGTTTTTT. The chain recombines TRBV19 with TRBJ2-2; 8 bases agree with TRBD1. CDR1 is LNHDA and CDR2 is SQIVND in the germline V gene (reference sequence). The CDR3 consists of 15 residues. The V and J ends lost 10 bases and 5 bases, in that order; junction bases with no gene match: 12. Full variable domain (remainder filled in from reference TRBV19 and TRBJ2-2): DGGITQSPKYLFRKEGQNVTLSCEQNLNHDAMYWYRQDPGQGLRLIYYSQIVNDFQKGDIAEGYSVSREKKESFPLTVTSAQKNPTAFYLCATSPGQVLTGELFFGEGSRLTVL.

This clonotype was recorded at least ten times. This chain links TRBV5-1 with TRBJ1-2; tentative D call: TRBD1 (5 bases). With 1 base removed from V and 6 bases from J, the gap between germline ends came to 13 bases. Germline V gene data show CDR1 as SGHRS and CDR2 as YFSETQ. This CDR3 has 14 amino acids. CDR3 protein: CASSLISGTHGYTF. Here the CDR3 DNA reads TGCGCCAGCAGCTTGATTTCAGGGACGCATGGCTACACCTTC.

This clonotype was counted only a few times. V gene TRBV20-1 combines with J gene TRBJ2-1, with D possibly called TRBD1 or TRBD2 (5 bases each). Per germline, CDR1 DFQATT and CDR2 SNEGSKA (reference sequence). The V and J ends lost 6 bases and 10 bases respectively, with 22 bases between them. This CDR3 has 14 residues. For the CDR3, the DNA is TGCAGTGCGATGGTGGGGCCGGCACTAGGGGAGCAGTTCTTC. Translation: CSAMVGPALGEQFF.

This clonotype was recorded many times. The chain's CDR3 is CASSPTSVSTDTQYF. The CDR3 nucleotides read TGCGCCAGCAGCCCGACTAGCGTTAGCACAGATACGCAGTATTTT. The rearrangement uses TRBV5-1 and TRBJ2-3, with 8 bases aligning to TRBD2. Germline-derived CDR1 and CDR2 are SGHRS and YFSETQ. The junction had 4 bases not matched to a gene; V was cut back by 4 bases and J by 0 bases. CDR3 length: 15 amino acids.

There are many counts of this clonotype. In DNA, the CDR3 is TGTGCCAGCAGTTTAGGCCTTATCGCTCAGCCCCAGCATTTT. It codes for CASSLGLIAQPQHF. The rearrangement uses TRBV12-3 or TRBV12-4 and TRBJ1-5; unclear D gene. V lost 1 base to trimming and J lost 6 bases, with 10 bases between them. The CDR3 contains 14 residues.

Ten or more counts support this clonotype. The CDR3 loop is CASRPMDAHQPAYNEQFF. In nucleotides, the CDR3 is TGTGCCAGCAGACCGATGGACGCCCACCAGCCCGCCTACAATGAGCAGTTCTTC. This sequence joins TRBV7-2 and TRBJ2-1; the D is unclear. Trimming removed 6 bases at V and 2 bases at J, with 23 bases between. The CDR3 extends over 18 amino acids. Germline loops: CDR1 SGHTA, CDR2 FQGNSA.